This T cell receptor (beta chain) was retrieved from a study of blood T cells in healthy people across ages. Study outcomes and limitations: Per-million-T-cell TCR beta diversity fell roughly linearly with age. Changes in expanded clonotypes were possibly confounded, as the CMV status of donors was unknown.

For the second PCR, which ran for 7 to 11 cycles, a sample-barcoded 5' primer and a J-beta primer mix were used. TCRdb used MiXCR to reprocess the 5' RACE reads, holding one entry per CDR3 protein. The sample has around 800,000 distinct CDR3 sequences, about 53% seen once. This CDR3 has 14 residues. The V gene lost 3 bases and the J gene lost 8 bases, with 14 bases spanning the gap. Germline V CDR1 and CDR2: KGHSH, LQKENI. In the case of this clonotype: Its antigen remains unknown.

This sequence originates from a man older than 75 in good health. The gene calls are TRBV18 and TRBJ2-4; weak D call: TRBD1 (6 bases). Specimen: blood. The CDR3 DNA sequence: TGTGCCAGCTCACCGCCCGGGACATCCGACATTCAGTACTTC. Translated, it gives CASSPPGTSDIQYF.